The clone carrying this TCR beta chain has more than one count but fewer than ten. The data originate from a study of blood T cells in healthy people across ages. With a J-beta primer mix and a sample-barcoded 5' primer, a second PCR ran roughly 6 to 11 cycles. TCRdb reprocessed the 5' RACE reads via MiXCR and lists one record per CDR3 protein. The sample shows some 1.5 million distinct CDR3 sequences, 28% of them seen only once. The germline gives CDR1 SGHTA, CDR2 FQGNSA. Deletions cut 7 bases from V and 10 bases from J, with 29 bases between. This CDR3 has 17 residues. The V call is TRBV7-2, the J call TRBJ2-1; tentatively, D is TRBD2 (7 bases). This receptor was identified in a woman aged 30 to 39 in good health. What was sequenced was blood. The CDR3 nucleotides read TGTGCCAGCACCTCGGAGTCAATGGCCGGGGGGCCTAGGGAGCAGTTCTTC. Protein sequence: CASTSESMAGGPREQFF.